This TCR beta chain was recorded in a study of cytomegalovirus exposure and HLA in healthy donors. Study findings and constraints: When analyzed later, a missense DCLRE1C variant was found to be linked to TCR beta V- and J-gene trimming. Prediction of most subjects' HLA-A and HLA-B alleles by TCR beta sequences was reportedly accurate. In a later analysis, several top co-occurrence clusters appeared linked to parvovirus B19, influenza, CMV and Epstein-Barr virus.

The CDR3 consists of 14 residues. CDR1 and CDR2 (germline): MGHDK, SYGVNS. As concerns this clone: Its matching antigen is unknown.

It was with 60 Vbeta and 13 Jbeta primers that the PCR ran. The data were produced by immunoSEQ multiplex PCR, yet TCRdb's version contains in-frame clones alone and is incomplete. The sample consists of about 100,000 clones, roughly three quarters of them appearing once. The material sequenced was PBMCs. The V call is TRBV25-1, the J call TRBJ2-5; D might be TRBD2 (5 bases). Judging by the DNA end, TRBJ2-7 fits better; the J call may be wrong. This clonotype was obtained from a woman aged 55-69 years in good health and CMV-seronegative. CDR3: CASSEAGSSYEQYF. The CDR3 region has the DNA TGTGCCAGCAGTGAAGCTGGGAGCTCCTACGAGCAGTACTTC.